By its share, the clone carrying this T cell receptor (beta chain) is medium-sized. The antigen remains unidentified. Trimming removed 4 bases from V and 5 bases from J; junction bases left unmatched: 7. Germline V gene sequence: CDR1 SEHNR, CDR2 FQNEAQ (reference sequence). The CDR3 contains 15 residues. This sample was included in a study of a mutant IDH1 vaccine in newly diagnosed glioma. Background on the study: Commencement of vaccination occurred 4-6 weeks following radiotherapy alone, or concurrently with temozolomide cycles. Earlier treatment was radiotherapy, temozolomide, or both, with most getting both.

The time point was: week 11, during vaccination. Topical imiquimod accompanied each vaccine dose, which consisted of 300 ug of mutant IDH1 20-mer peptide. Profiled with immunoSEQ multiplex PCR; TCRdb holds only in-frame clones, not every one. The sample includes about 130,000 clones, roughly 77% of them seen just once. The V gene is TRBV7-9, the J gene TRBJ2-1; TRBD1 matches at 8 bases. The sequencing here drew on PBMCs, taken from a glioma patient whose treatment included an IDH1 peptide vaccine. The origin of this receptor is a man aged 40-55 years with glioma. The CDR3 region has the DNA TGTGCCAGCAGCTCGACAGGGGCTGGGGACAATGAGCAGTTCTTC. This encodes CASSSTGAGDNEQFF. Based on the CDR3 plus reference TRBV7-9 and TRBJ2-1, the full variable domain is DTGVSQNPRHKITKRGQNVTFRCDPISEHNRLYWYRQTLGQGPEFLTYFQNEAQLEKSRLLSDRFSAERPKGSFSTLEIQRTEQGDSAMYLCASSSTGAGDNEQFFGPGTRLTVL.